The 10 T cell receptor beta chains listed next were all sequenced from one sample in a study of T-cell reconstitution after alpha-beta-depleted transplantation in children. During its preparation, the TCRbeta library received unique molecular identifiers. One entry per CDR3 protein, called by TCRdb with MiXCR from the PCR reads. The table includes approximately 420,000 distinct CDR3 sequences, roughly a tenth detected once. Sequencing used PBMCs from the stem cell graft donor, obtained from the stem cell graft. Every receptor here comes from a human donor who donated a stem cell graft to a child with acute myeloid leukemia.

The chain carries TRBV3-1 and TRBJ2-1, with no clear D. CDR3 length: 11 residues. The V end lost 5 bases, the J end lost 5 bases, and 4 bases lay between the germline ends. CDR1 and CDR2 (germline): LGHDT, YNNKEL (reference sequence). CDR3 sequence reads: CASSGHNEQFF. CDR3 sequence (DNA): TGTGCCAGCAGCGGGCACAATGAGCAGTTCTTC.

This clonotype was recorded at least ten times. The CDR3 loop is CASSAQGGGELFF. DNA of the CDR3: TGTGCCAGCAGCGCACAAGGCGGCGGGGAGCTGTTTTTT. This chain links TRBV11-3 with TRBJ2-2, with no clear D. The CDR3 is made up of 13 amino acids. Trimming stripped 5 bases from V and 7 bases from J, with 11 bases between. Germline-derived CDR1 and CDR2 are SGHNT and YENEEA.

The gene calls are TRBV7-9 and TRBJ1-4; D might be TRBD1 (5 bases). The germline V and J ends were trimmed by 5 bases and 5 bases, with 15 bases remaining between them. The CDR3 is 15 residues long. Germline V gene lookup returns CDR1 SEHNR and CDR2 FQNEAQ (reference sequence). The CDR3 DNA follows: TGTGCCAGCAGCCGTCCGAGGGGTCAGAATGAAAAACTGTTTTTT. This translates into CASSRPRGQNEKLFF. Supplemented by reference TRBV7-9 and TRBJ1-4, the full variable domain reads DTGVSQNPRHKITKRGQNVTFRCDPISEHNRLYWYRQTLGQGPEFLTYFQNEAQLEKSRLLSDRFSAERPKGSFSTLEIQRTEQGDSAMYLCASSRPRGQNEKLFFGSGTQLSVL.

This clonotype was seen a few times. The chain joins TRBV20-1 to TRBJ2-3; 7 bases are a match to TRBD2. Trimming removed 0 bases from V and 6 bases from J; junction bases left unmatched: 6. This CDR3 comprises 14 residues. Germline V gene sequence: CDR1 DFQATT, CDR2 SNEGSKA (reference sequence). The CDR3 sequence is CSARDPQGGDTQYF. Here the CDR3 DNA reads TGCAGTGCTAGAGATCCGCAGGGAGGGGATACGCAGTATTTT.

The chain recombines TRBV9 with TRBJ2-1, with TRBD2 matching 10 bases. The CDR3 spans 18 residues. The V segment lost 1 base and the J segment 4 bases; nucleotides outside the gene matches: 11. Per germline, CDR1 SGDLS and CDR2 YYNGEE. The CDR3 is CASSVTSSGGGLYNEQFF. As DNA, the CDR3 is TGTGCCAGCAGCGTAACGTCTAGCGGGGGCGGTTTGTACAATGAGCAGTTCTTC.

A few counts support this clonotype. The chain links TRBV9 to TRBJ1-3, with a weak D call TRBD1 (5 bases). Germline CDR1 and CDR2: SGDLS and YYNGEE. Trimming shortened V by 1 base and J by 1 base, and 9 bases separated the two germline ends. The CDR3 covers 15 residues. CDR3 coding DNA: TGTGCCAGCAGCGTACTACAGGAGTCTGGAAACACCATATATTTT. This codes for CASSVLQESGNTIYF.

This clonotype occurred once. DNA for the CDR3: TGCAGCGGGAGACTAGCGGGGGGTAACACCGGGGAGCTGTTTTTT. It specifies CSGRLAGGNTGELFF. The chain couples TRBV29-1 to TRBJ2-2; 13 bases line up with TRBD2. The germline gives CDR1 SQVTM, CDR2 ANQGSEA. V dropped 7 bases and J dropped 2; count of bases not matched to a gene: 4. The CDR3 is 15 residues long.

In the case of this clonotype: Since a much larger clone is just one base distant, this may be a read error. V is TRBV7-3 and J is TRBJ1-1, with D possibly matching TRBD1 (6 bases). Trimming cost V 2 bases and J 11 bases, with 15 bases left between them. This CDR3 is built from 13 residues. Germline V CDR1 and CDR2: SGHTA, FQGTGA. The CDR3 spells CASSLEQGRWAFF. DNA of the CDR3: TGTGCCAGCAGCTTAGAGCAGGGGAGGTGGGCTTTCTTT. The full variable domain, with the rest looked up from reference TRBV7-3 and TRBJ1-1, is GAGVSQTPSNKVTEKGKYVELRCDPISGHTALYWYRQSLGQGPEFLIYFQGTGAADDSGLPNDRFFAVRPEGSVSTLKIQRTERGDSAVYLCASSLEQGRWAFFGQGTRLTVV.

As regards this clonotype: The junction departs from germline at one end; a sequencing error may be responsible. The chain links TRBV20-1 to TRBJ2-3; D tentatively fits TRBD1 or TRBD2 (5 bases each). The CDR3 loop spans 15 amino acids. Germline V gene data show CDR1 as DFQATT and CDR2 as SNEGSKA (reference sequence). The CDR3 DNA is TGCAGTGCTAGTGCGGCGCGAGGGACCACAGATACGCAGTATTTC. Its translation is CSASAARGTTDTQYF.

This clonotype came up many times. Here the CDR3 DNA reads TGTGCCAGCAGCAAAGGGGGAAGGTGGGCCTACGAGCAGTACGTC. As protein: CASSKGGRWAYEQYV. The chain recombines TRBV21-1 with TRBJ2-7; TRBD1 reflects the table's D call only, with no check against the DNA. TRBV21-1 is labeled a pseudogene. The CDR3 consists of 15 residues.